The 19 T cell receptor beta chains below were found in one sample sequenced in a study of cytomegalovirus exposure and HLA in healthy donors. It was with 60 Vbeta and 13 Jbeta primers that the PCR ran. Libraries were prepared by immunoSEQ multiplex PCR; TCRdb keeps only in-frame clonotypes and omits some of them. The sample contains over 150,000 clones, 80% to 90% of which appear only once. Material: PBMCs. Every receptor here comes from a woman between 45 and 60 years old in good health and CMV-seronegative.

This sequence joins TRBV18 and TRBJ1-1; no firm D call. The CDR3 runs 16 residues. Germline assignment: CDR1 KGHSH and CDR2 LQKENI. Trimming removed 4 bases from V and 0 bases from J, with 15 bases in between. This chain's CDR3 is CASSLQQISMNTEAFF. The DNA for the CDR3 is TGTGCCAGCTCACTCCAACAGATTTCCATGAACACTGAAGCTTTCTTT.

J is TRBJ2-1 and V is TRBV28; D is perhaps TRBD1 (5 bases). The CDR3 runs 13 residues. From germline, CDR1 is MDHEN and CDR2 SYDVKM. V was shortened by 2 bases and J by 9 bases, with 11 bases between the two germline ends. The CDR3 sequence is CASSLAGLAEQFF. CDR3 bases: TGTGCCAGCAGTTTAGCAGGGCTCGCTGAGCAGTTCTTC. The whole variable domain, filled in from reference TRBV28 and TRBJ2-1, reads DVKVTQSSRYLVKRTGEKVFLECVQDMDHENMFWYRQDPGLGLRLIYFSYDVKMKEKGDIPEGYSVSREKKERFSLILESASTNQTSMYLCASSLAGLAEQFFGPGTRLTVL.

This chain joins TRBV19 and TRBJ1-1; possibly TRBD1 for D (5 bases). This CDR3 has 15 residues. Trimming removed 0 bases from V and 3 bases from J, with 11 bases in between. CDR1 is LNHDA, CDR2 SQIVND, per germline (reference sequence). In nucleotides, the CDR3 is TGTGCCAGTAGTATAGAGGTCCAGGGTGACACTGAAGCTTTCTTT. Translation gives CASSIEVQGDTEAFF.

The V gene is TRBV12-5, the J gene TRBJ2-3, with 8 bases that match TRBD1. From germline, CDR1 is LGHNT and CDR2 FRNRAP. Trimming at V came to 2 bases and at J to 8 bases, leaving 9 bases not matched to a gene. The CDR3 sequence is 15 residues long. The CDR3 is CASGLLGNRGFTQYF. CDR3 in DNA: TGTGCTAGTGGTTTGTTGGGGAACAGGGGGTTTACGCAGTATTTT.

Here the CDR3 reads CASSLGQGGGELFF. CDR3 in DNA: TGCGCCAGCAGCTTGGGCCAGGGAGGCGGGGAGCTGTTTTTT. The chain links TRBV5-1 to TRBJ2-2, with D perhaps matching TRBD2 (6 bases). Germline loops: CDR1 SGHRS, CDR2 YFSETQ. The CDR3 contains 14 residues. The V gene lost 0 bases and the J gene lost 7 bases, with 10 bases spanning the gap.

This clone came up once. The J gene is TRBJ1-3, the V gene TRBV18, with no clear D. Germline values: CDR1 KGHSH, CDR2 LQKENI. V lost 2 bases and J lost 0, with 8 bases in between. This CDR3 is built from 15 residues. CDR3 amino acids: CASSPESFSGNTIYF. The CDR3, as DNA: TGTGCCAGCTCACCAGAGTCCTTCTCTGGAAACACCATATATTTT.

V usage is TRBV20-1 and J usage is TRBJ2-3; D gene uncertain. The CDR3 runs to 10 residues. Germline loops: CDR1 DFQATT, CDR2 SNEGSKA (reference sequence). The CDR3 sequence is CSTATDTQYF. CDR3 nucleotides: TGCAGCACAGCCACAGATACGCAGTATTTT.

This clone has just a few counts. The genes are TRBV5-4 and TRBJ2-7; tentative D call: TRBD2 (5 bases). V gave up 4 bases and J gave up 3 bases, with 17 bases separating them. CDR1 is SGHNT, CDR2 YYREEE, per germline (reference sequence). The CDR3 spans 15 residues. CDR3 protein: CASSLGGSDYYEQYF. CDR3 DNA: TGTGCCAGCAGCCTAGGTGGTAGCGATTACTACGAGCAGTACTTC.

J is TRBJ1-1 and V is TRBV18; D may be TRBD1 (5 bases). This CDR3 is built from 15 residues. The V gene's germline CDR1 is KGHSH and CDR2 LQKENI. The germline V and J ends were trimmed by 1 base and 2 bases, with 11 bases remaining between them. DNA of the CDR3: TGTGCCAGCTCACCACGCGGCCAGGGAAACACTGAAGCTTTCTTT. As protein: CASSPRGQGNTEAFF. The variable domain in full, completed from reference TRBV18 and TRBJ1-1, reads NAGVMQNPRHLVRRRGQEARLRCSPMKGHSHVYWYRQLPEEGLKFMVYLQKENIIDESGMPKERFSAEFPKEGPSILRIQQVVRGDSAAYFCASSPRGQGNTEAFFGQGTRLTVV.

This chain joins TRBV19 and TRBJ1-6; 9 bases agree with TRBD1. The CDR3 contains 19 residues. Germline V lookup: CDR1 LNHDA, CDR2 SQIVND (reference sequence). V lost 1 base and J lost 5; bases outside the gene matches: 12. This CDR3 reads CASSIGTGASQGDNSPLHF. CDR3 sequence (DNA): TGTGCCAGTAGTATAGGGACAGGGGCGTCCCAGGGAGATAATTCACCCCTCCACTTT.

J is TRBJ2-7 and V is TRBV5-1, with TRBD2 matching over 8 bases. CDR1 is SGHRS and CDR2 is YFSETQ in the germline V gene. The length of the CDR3 is 15 residues. Germline trimming cut 0 bases from V and 1 base from J; bases unmatched to any gene: 3. The CDR3 nucleotides are TGCGCCAGCAGCTTGGCCCCGGGGGGGTCCTACGAGCAGTACTTC. Protein: CASSLAPGGSYEQYF.

The V call is TRBV27, the J call TRBJ2-7, with D possibly TRBD2 on 5 matching bases. Germline V lookup: CDR1 MNHEY, CDR2 SMNVEV (reference sequence). Trimming took 0 bases from V and 3 from J, leaving 6 bases between them. This CDR3 contains 13 residues. For the CDR3, the DNA is TGTGCCAGCAGTTTATCAGAGGGCTACGAGCAGTACTTC. Its protein is CASSLSEGYEQYF.

This clone occurred once. The chain joins TRBV19 to TRBJ1-1, with 7 bases matching TRBD1. The germline CDR1 and CDR2 sequences are LNHDA and SQIVND (reference sequence). V dropped 3 bases and J dropped 1; count of bases not matched to a gene: 8. This CDR3 is 16 amino acids long. CDR3 protein: CASSIVVAGGNTEAFF. The CDR3 nucleotides read TGTGCCAGTAGTATCGTGGTTGCAGGGGGGAACACTGAAGCTTTCTTT.

On this clone itself: Other DNA sequences in this specimen translate into the identical CDR3. The chain recombines TRBV4-3 with TRBJ1-1; 8 bases agree with TRBD1. The V gene end was trimmed by 1 base and the J gene end by 3 bases; junction bases not matched to a gene: 16. The CDR3 has 19 amino acids. Germline CDR1 is LGHNA and CDR2 is YSLEER. This CDR3 is CASSQVLTVGQGADTEAFF. The CDR3 bases are TGCGCCAGCAGCCAAGTCCTAACCGTCGGACAGGGAGCGGACACTGAAGCTTTCTTT.

The genes are TRBV6-1 and TRBJ2-1; a possible D gene is TRBD1 (5 bases). Per germline, CDR1 MNHNS and CDR2 SASEGT. Trimming removed 7 bases at V and 4 bases at J, with 11 bases between. The CDR3 covers 13 residues. CDR3 sequence: CASTFRGYNEQFF. As DNA, the CDR3 is TGTGCCAGCACCTTTAGGGGATACAATGAGCAGTTCTTC.

The V gene is TRBV5-8, the J gene TRBJ2-3; 9 bases align to TRBD2. Germline V gene sequence: CDR1 SGHTS, CDR2 YDEGEE. The trim removed 3 bases at V and 0 bases at J, leaving 5 bases unmatched. The CDR3 runs 16 residues. The CDR3 nucleotides are TGTGCCAGCAGCTCGGCAGCGGGGGGAAGCACAGATACGCAGTATTTT. Translating it yields CASSSAAGGSTDTQYF.

This chain joins TRBV6-6 and TRBJ2-6, with D possibly matching TRBD2 (5 bases). The germline V gene encodes CDR1 MNHNY and CDR2 SVGAGI (reference sequence). V was pared by 2 bases and J by 0 bases, with 5 bases between. This CDR3 region has 15 residues. CDR3 nucleotide sequence: TGTGCCAGCAGTTACGGGAGCTCTGGGGCCAACGTCCTGACTTTC. This codes for CASSYGSSGANVLTF.

The chain employs TRBV4-1 and TRBJ2-3; D perhaps matches TRBD2 (5 bases). Trimming stripped 0 bases from V and 1 base from J, with 8 bases between. Germline lookup yields CDR1 MGHRA and CDR2 YSYEKL. The CDR3 runs to 15 residues. This CDR3 reads CASSQDLRGTDTQYF. CDR3 bases: TGCGCCAGCAGCCAAGATTTGAGGGGCACAGATACGCAGTATTTT.

The chain recombines TRBV9 with TRBJ2-3; 11 bases are a match to TRBD2. This CDR3 is 17 amino acids long. The V gene's germline CDR1 is SGDLS and CDR2 YYNGEE. V lost 9 bases to trimming and J lost 5 bases; unmatched junction nucleotides: 17. CDR3 residues: CATWGGSGRETGDTQYF. CDR3 coding DNA: TGTGCCACATGGGGGGGTAGCGGGAGGGAGACGGGAGATACGCAGTATTTT.